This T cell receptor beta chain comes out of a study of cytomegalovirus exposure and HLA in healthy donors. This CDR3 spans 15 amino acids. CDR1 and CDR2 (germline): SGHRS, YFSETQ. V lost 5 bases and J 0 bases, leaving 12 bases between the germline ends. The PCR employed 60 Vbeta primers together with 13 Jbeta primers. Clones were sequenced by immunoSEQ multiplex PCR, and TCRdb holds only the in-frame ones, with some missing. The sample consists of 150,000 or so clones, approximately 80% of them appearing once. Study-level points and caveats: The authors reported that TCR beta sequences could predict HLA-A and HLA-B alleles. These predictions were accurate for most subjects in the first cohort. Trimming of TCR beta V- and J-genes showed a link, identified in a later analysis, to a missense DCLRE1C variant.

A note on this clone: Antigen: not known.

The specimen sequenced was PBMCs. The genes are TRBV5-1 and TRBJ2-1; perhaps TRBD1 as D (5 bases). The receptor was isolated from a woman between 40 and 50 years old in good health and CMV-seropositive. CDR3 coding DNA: TGCGCCAGCAGGGAGACAGTAACCTCCTACAATGAGCAGTTCTTC. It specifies CASRETVTSYNEQFF. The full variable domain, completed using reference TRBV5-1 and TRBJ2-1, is KAGVTQTPRYLIKTRGQQVTLSCSPISGHRSVSWYQQTPGQGLQFLFEYFSETQRNKGNFPGRFSGRQFSNSRSEMNVSTLELGDSALYLCASRETVTSYNEQFFGPGTRLTVL.